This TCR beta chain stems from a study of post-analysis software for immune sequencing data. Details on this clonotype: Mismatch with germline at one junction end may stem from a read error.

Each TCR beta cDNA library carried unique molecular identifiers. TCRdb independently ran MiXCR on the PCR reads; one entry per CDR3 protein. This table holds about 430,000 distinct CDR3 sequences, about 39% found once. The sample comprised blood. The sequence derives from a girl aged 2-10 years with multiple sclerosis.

The CDR3 spells CASSDSGLAGQDEQFF. DNA of the CDR3: TGTGCCAGCAGTGACTCGGGACTAGCGGGACAGGATGAGCAGTTCTTC. V gene TRBV6-5 combines with J gene TRBJ2-1, with TRBD2 identical over 13 bases. Germline V lookup: CDR1 MNHEY, CDR2 SVGAGI. This CDR3 is built from 16 residues.